The source of this T cell receptor (beta chain) is a study of shared clonotypes between healthy human individuals. Study-wide results and caveats: Among donors, clonotype sharing was expected to be affected by sequencing depth.

Authors' data handling: ImmunoSEQ only sent back junction sequences with no quality scores, so filtering was done differently. Here immunoSEQ multiplex PCR was the method, and the copy in TCRdb shows in-frame clones only, minus some. That table is the source of V, J and clone size, and D and trimming were worked out from the DNA. The data hold 450,000 or so clones, with 60% to 80% observed a single time. CDR1 and CDR2 (germline): MNHNY, SVGAGI (reference sequence). CDR3 length equals 13 residues. Trimming took off 7 bases at V and 0 bases at J, with 9 bases between the two ends. For this clone: Its specificity is unknown.

The TCR sequence derives from a woman aged 40 to 55 in good health. Some clones in this sample may be carry-over from other donors' samples. What was sequenced was PBMCs. This chain links TRBV6-6 with TRBJ2-5; no reliable D call. CDR3 DNA: TGTGCCAGCACCGACTCATACCAAGAGACCCAGTACTTC. The encoded protein is CASTDSYQETQYF.